The 10 T cell receptor beta chains below come from one sample, sequenced in a study of T cell changes during pregnancy in multiple sclerosis. Sequencing was performed with immunoSEQ multiplex PCR; in TCRdb, only in-frame clones are kept and a portion is missing. The table shows over 65,000 clones, with approximately 90% occurring only once. Sequenced here: peripheral blood, sampled in the first trimester of pregnancy. The receptors stem from a female donor with multiple sclerosis, enrolled in a pregnancy study.

This sequence joins TRBV5-1 and TRBJ2-2; 13 bases agree with TRBD2. The CDR3 has 20 amino acids. Germline V CDR1 and CDR2: SGHRS, YFSETQ. With 3 bases clipped from V and 4 bases from J, the junction kept 15 bases outside the gene matches. The CDR3 coding sequence is TGCGCCAGCAGCTCCCCCCCAAGGACTAGCGGGAGTTCTCGCACCGGGGAGCTGTTTTTT. Protein sequence: CASSSPPRTSGSSRTGELFF.

The V gene is TRBV19, the J gene TRBJ2-5, with 14 bases identical to TRBD2. This CDR3 region has 15 residues. Germline CDR1 is LNHDA and CDR2 is SQIVND (reference sequence). V lost 6 bases to trimming and J lost 2 bases; unmatched junction nucleotides: 2. The CDR3 DNA reads TGTGCCAGTAGGACTAGCGGGAGGGGACAAGAGACCCAGTACTTC. This gives the protein CASRTSGRGQETQYF.

V gene TRBV7-2 combines with J gene TRBJ1-1; 7 bases map to TRBD1. The CDR3 extends over 15 amino acids. Germline CDR1 reads SGHTA; CDR2 reads FQGNSA. Trimming at V came to 5 bases and at J to 1 base, leaving 7 bases not matched to a gene. CDR3 sequence: CASSRLGGANTEAFF. CDR3 DNA: TGTGCCAGCAGCCGGTTAGGGGGCGCGAACACTGAAGCTTTCTTT.

The J gene is TRBJ2-7, the V gene TRBV29-1; 9 bases are shared with TRBD1. CDR1 SQVTM and CDR2 ANQGSEA come from the germline V gene. The CDR3 is made up of 12 amino acids. V gave up 7 bases and J gave up 2 bases; unmatched junction bases: 3. The CDR3 DNA reads as TGCAGCGCGGGACAGGGAGCCTACGAGCAGTACTTC. It codes for CSAGQGAYEQYF.

V is TRBV2 and J is TRBJ1-6; D ambiguous. The CDR3 contains 16 residues. Trimming took off 3 bases at V and 4 bases at J, with 13 bases between the two ends. Germline V CDR1 and CDR2: SNHLY, FYNNEI. The CDR3, as DNA: TGTGCCAGCAGTGAGCGAGGAGTCCCGTATAATTCACCCCTCCACTTT. Residues: CASSERGVPYNSPLHF.

J is TRBJ2-3 and V is TRBV29-1; D unresolved. CDR3 size: 13 residues. Germline V gene sequence: CDR1 SQVTM, CDR2 ANQGSEA. V was trimmed by 3 bases and J by 0 bases, leaving 7 bases between them. The CDR3 DNA sequence: TGCAGCGTTGAGGGCGTCAGCACAGATACGCAGTATTTT. It translates to CSVEGVSTDTQYF.

The J gene is TRBJ1-4, the V gene TRBV4-3; tentatively, D is TRBD1 (5 bases). V lost 4 bases, J lost 8 bases, and 17 bases lay in between. The CDR3 is 15 amino acids. The germline gives CDR1 LGHNA, CDR2 YSLEER. CDR3 coding DNA: TGCGCCAGCAGCCGGATTTGGGAGGGACGGGAAAAACTGTTTTTT. Protein sequence: CASSRIWEGREKLFF.

The chain links TRBV27 to TRBJ1-5; no clear D gene. From germline, CDR1 is MNHEY and CDR2 SMNVEV (reference sequence). This CDR3 has 14 amino acids. Trimming removed 2 bases at V and 0 bases at J, with 5 bases between. This chain's CDR3 is CASSLQYSNQPQHF. The DNA of the CDR3 is TGTGCCAGCAGTTTACAGTATAGCAATCAGCCCCAGCATTTT.

The chain combines TRBV10-3 with TRBJ2-5, with 7 bases matching TRBD1. From germline, CDR1 is ENHRY and CDR2 SYGVKD. V was pared by 3 bases and J by 1 base, with 5 bases of the junction left unmatched. This CDR3 has 15 residues. The CDR3 here is CAISESRGFQETQYF. CDR3 nucleotide sequence: TGTGCCATCAGTGAAAGCAGGGGGTTCCAAGAGACCCAGTACTTC.

The chain joins TRBV5-4 to TRBJ1-2; TRBD1 agrees at 10 bases. Germline V gene data show CDR1 as SGHNT and CDR2 as YYREEE (reference sequence). J lost 3 bases, V lost 4 bases, and 3 bases had no gene match. This CDR3 comprises 14 residues. The CDR3 here is CASSRDRGDYGYTF. The CDR3 nucleotides read TGTGCCAGCAGCCGGGACAGGGGAGACTATGGCTACACCTTC.